A single sample is the source of the 9 T cell receptor beta chains below, sequenced in a study of cytomegalovirus exposure and HLA in healthy donors. 13 Jbeta primers and 60 Vbeta primers were used for the PCR. Profiled with immunoSEQ multiplex PCR; TCRdb holds only in-frame clones, not every one. The sample contains 180,000 or so clones, 82% of which appear only once. The sequenced sample consisted of PBMCs. These receptors all come from a boy under 10 years old in good health and CMV-seronegative.

This chain joins TRBV1 and TRBJ2-3; no check of the table's D call, TRBD2, against the DNA was made. TRBV1 is tagged as a pseudogene. CDR3 length: 20 residues. The CDR3 sequence: CTSSQVLILGTSGGTDTQYF. The CDR3 bases are TGCACCAGCAGCCAAGTCCTGATCTTAGGGACTAGCGGGGGCACAGATACGCAGTATTTT.

This chain joins TRBV7-3 and TRBJ1-3; D remains unclear. V was clipped by 2 bases and J by 1 base, with 12 bases between them. CDR1 and CDR2 (germline): SGHTA, FQGTGA. The CDR3 is 16 amino acids. The CDR3 bases are TGTGCCAGCAGCTTAGGTCCCCTGGCATCTGGAAACACCATATATTTT. It yields the protein CASSLGPLASGNTIYF.

This clone showed up just a few times. The rearrangement joins TRBV10-3 to TRBJ2-1; D perhaps matches TRBD1 (5 bases). Germline values: CDR1 ENHRY, CDR2 SYGVKD. The CDR3 contains 12 residues. Trimming shortened V by 1 base and J by 9 bases, and 7 bases separated the two germline ends. This CDR3 reads CAISEFRGEQFF. The CDR3 DNA reads as TGTGCCATCAGTGAGTTTAGGGGTGAGCAGTTCTTC.

This chain joins TRBV13 and TRBJ2-5; 9 bases are shared with TRBD2. This CDR3 is 15 amino acids long. Germline CDR1 PRHDT, CDR2 FYEKMQ (reference sequence). V shed 2 bases and J 2 bases; nucleotides not matched to a gene: 3. CDR3 nucleotide sequence: TGTGCCAGCAGCTTACGCGGGGGGGGGCAAGAGACCCAGTACTTC. This gives the protein CASSLRGGGQETQYF.

The chain has TRBV12-5 and TRBJ2-2; D may be TRBD2 (5 bases). V was shortened by 0 bases and J by 5 bases, with 13 bases between the two germline ends. The CDR3 extends over 16 amino acids. From germline, CDR1 is LGHNT and CDR2 FRNRAP. Here the CDR3 DNA reads TGTGCTAGTGGTTTGGTACTAGGTCTGGATACCGGGGAGCTGTTTTTT. Protein: CASGLVLGLDTGELFF.

The chain is built from TRBV13 and TRBJ2-2, with TRBD1 matching over 9 bases. The CDR3 loop spans 19 amino acids. V was pared by 5 bases and J by 1 base, with 14 bases of the junction left unmatched. Germline CDR1 reads PRHDT; CDR2 reads FYEKMQ (reference sequence). CDR3 loop: CASSRRTQSTGGNTGELFF. CDR3 nucleotide sequence: TGTGCCAGCAGCCGCCGGACTCAATCGACAGGGGGGAACACCGGGGAGCTGTTTTTT.

The genes are TRBV2 and TRBJ2-7, with TRBD1 matching 8 bases. The CDR3 has 14 residues. CDR1 and CDR2 from the germline V gene are SNHLY and FYNNEI. V lost 6 bases and J lost 1; bases outside the gene matches: 5. The CDR3 is CASRIDRGSYEQYF. The CDR3 DNA is TGTGCCAGCAGGATAGACAGGGGATCCTACGAGCAGTACTTC.

V is TRBV27 and J is TRBJ2-5; 10 nucleotides agree with TRBD2. Germline CDR1 and CDR2: MNHEY and SMNVEV (reference sequence). This CDR3 has 15 residues. J was trimmed by 4 bases and V by 5 bases; bases with no gene match: 7. Here the CDR3 DNA reads TGTGCCAGCAGTACCACTAGCGGGGCTCGAGAGACCCAGTACTTC. Translating gives CASSTTSGARETQYF.

The chain joins TRBV5-1 to TRBJ2-5, with 10 bases that match TRBD1. CDR1 is SGHRS and CDR2 is YFSETQ in the germline V gene. The junction had 8 bases not matched to a gene; V was cut back by 5 bases and J by 4 bases. The CDR3 contains 15 residues. DNA of the CDR3: TGCGCCAGCAGTGTAGGGGACAGGGGCCCAGAGACCCAGTACTTC. This gives the protein CASSVGDRGPETQYF.